The 29 T cell receptor beta chains in this list originate from one sample, sequenced in a study of shared clonotypes between healthy human individuals. As defined, naive CD8 cells were CD45RO-negative and positively selected for CCR7, with terminally differentiated effector memory CD45RA+ cells excluded. Only in-frame clones appear in the TCRdb table, and some are missing; sequencing was by immunoSEQ multiplex PCR. The repertoire has about 580,000 clones, roughly 98% of them found once; the top ten carry around 0.3%. Sequenced: naive CD8+ T cells sorted from blood. These receptors were obtained from a man aged 25-40 years in good health.

CDR3 residues: CASSLARGGVEKLFF. The CDR3 DNA follows: TGTGCCAGCAGCTTGGCTAGGGGAGGAGTTGAAAAACTGTTTTTT. The genes are TRBV5-6 and TRBJ1-4, with a possible D match to TRBD1 (5 bases). V was clipped by 0 bases and J by 7 bases, with 13 bases between them. Germline lookup yields CDR1 SGHDT and CDR2 YYEEEE. The CDR3 totals 15 residues.

Only one count was recorded for this clone. The CDR3 protein is CASSEEPAGGSLNEQFF. The CDR3 DNA reads as TGTGCCAGCAGTGAAGAACCAGCGGGAGGGTCCCTCAATGAGCAGTTCTTC. The V gene is TRBV9, the J gene TRBJ2-1, with TRBD2 matching over 10 bases. This CDR3 region has 17 residues. Germline V gene sequence: CDR1 SGDLS, CDR2 YYNGEE. V lost 5 bases, J lost 6 bases, and 14 bases stayed unmatched.

This rearrangement joins TRBV9 to TRBJ2-2, with 8 bases fitting TRBD2. Unmatched junction bases numbered 8, after V lost 0 bases and J lost 7 bases. Germline V CDR1 and CDR2: SGDLS, YYNGEE. The CDR3 covers 16 residues. The CDR3 spells CASSVAEREKGGELFF. The CDR3 bases are TGTGCCAGCAGCGTAGCTGAGCGGGAGAAGGGCGGGGAGCTGTTTTTT.

This chain joins TRBV14 and TRBJ2-1; 13 bases are shared with TRBD2. Trimming cost V 1 base and J 5 bases; bases outside gene matches: 2. Looked up from germline, CDR1 is SGHDN and CDR2 is FVKESK. CDR3 size: 16 residues. CDR3 sequence reads: CASSQGTSGSDNEQFF. The DNA for the CDR3 is TGTGCCAGCAGCCAAGGGACTAGCGGGAGTGACAATGAGCAGTTCTTC.

This chain connects TRBV7-9 to TRBJ2-7; weak D call: TRBD1 (7 bases). The V end was cut by 7 bases, the J end by 2 bases, with 15 bases between. CDR3 length: 14 amino acids. Per the germline V gene, CDR1 is SEHNR and CDR2 is FQNEAQ (reference sequence). The CDR3 nucleotides are TGTGCCAGCACCCCAGGGGGGAAAACCTACGAGCAGTACTTC. Amino acids: CASTPGGKTYEQYF. Based on the CDR3 plus reference TRBV7-9 and TRBJ2-7, the full variable domain is DTGVSQNPRHKITKRGQNVTFRCDPISEHNRLYWYRQTLGQGPEFLTYFQNEAQLEKSRLLSDRFSAERPKGSFSTLEIQRTEQGDSAMYLCASTPGGKTYEQYFGPGTRLTVT.

The rearrangement uses TRBV5-4 and TRBJ2-3; TRBD2 matches at 7 bases. J gave up 2 bases and V 4 bases, and 10 bases lay outside the gene matches. This CDR3 comprises 16 residues. The germline CDR1 and CDR2 sequences are SGHNT and YYREEE (reference sequence). The chain's CDR3 is CASSREREGNTDTQYF. The CDR3 nucleotides are TGTGCCAGCAGCAGGGAGAGGGAGGGTAACACAGATACGCAGTATTTT.

J is TRBJ2-1 and V is TRBV7-8; unclear D gene. Trimming pared 8 bases from V and 7 bases from J, leaving 12 bases between. Germline V CDR1 and CDR2: SGHVS, FQNEAQ. CDR3 length: 12 amino acids. The DNA for the CDR3 is TGTGCCAGCGAATCAGACTTGAATGAGCAGTTCTTC. It encodes CASESDLNEQFF.

This sequence joins TRBV7-3 and TRBJ2-2; the D gene is possibly TRBD1 (5 bases). The CDR3 runs to 16 residues. Trimming shortened V by 5 bases and J by 4 bases, and 17 bases separated the two germline ends. Germline values: CDR1 SGHTA, CDR2 FQGTGA. CDR3 nucleotides: TGTGCCAGCAGCCCCTGGACAACCCCGGGCACCGGGGAGCTGTTTTTT. Encoded protein: CASSPWTTPGTGELFF. The whole variable domain, remainder taken from reference TRBV7-3 and TRBJ2-2, is GAGVSQTPSNKVTEKGKYVELRCDPISGHTALYWYRQSLGQGPEFLIYFQGTGAADDSGLPNDRFFAVRPEGSVSTLKIQRTERGDSAVYLCASSPWTTPGTGELFFGEGSRLTVL.

This rearrangement joins TRBV5-1 to TRBJ1-4; TRBD1 matches 8 bases. The J segment lost 7 bases and the V segment lost 0 bases, leaving 8 bases of the junction unmatched. The CDR3 sequence is 16 residues long. CDR1 SGHRS and CDR2 YFSETQ come from the germline V gene. The CDR3 bases are TGCGCCAGCAGCTTGGGGACAGGGTCGGCAGTTGAAAAACTGTTTTTT. The encoded protein is CASSLGTGSAVEKLFF.

This chain joins TRBV27 and TRBJ2-7; 13 nucleotides line up with TRBD2. V shed 3 bases and J 4 bases; nucleotides not matched to a gene: 6. The CDR3 contains 16 residues. The germline V gene encodes CDR1 MNHEY and CDR2 SMNVEV (reference sequence). The CDR3 here is CASSFLGTSGVYEQYF. CDR3 in DNA: TGTGCCAGCAGTTTTTTAGGGACTAGCGGGGTGTACGAGCAGTACTTC.

The chain links TRBV7-9 to TRBJ1-2; D remains ambiguous. Germline loops: CDR1 SEHNR, CDR2 FQNEAQ (reference sequence). This CDR3 region has 14 residues. Between the trimmed V and J ends, which lost 0 bases and 4 bases, there was a span of 9 bases. The CDR3 protein is CASSLASSGYGYTF. The CDR3, as DNA: TGTGCCAGCAGCTTAGCCTCTAGCGGCTATGGCTACACCTTC.

J is TRBJ2-7 and V is TRBV4-1; 9 nucleotides line up with TRBD2. The CDR3 has 17 residues. The germline V gene has CDR1 MGHRA and CDR2 YSYEKL. Trimming cost V 1 base and J 0 bases; bases outside gene matches: 7. The CDR3 DNA follows: TGCGCCAGCAGCCAAGGGACTAGCGAACTTAGCTCCTACGAGCAGTACTTC. Residues: CASSQGTSELSSYEQYF.

The rearrangement uses TRBV4-1 and TRBJ2-1, with D hard to call. This CDR3 spans 13 amino acids. Germline CDR1 is MGHRA and CDR2 is YSYEKL. The V gene lost 1 base and the J gene lost 6 bases, with 7 bases spanning the gap. DNA for the CDR3: TGCGCCAGCAGCCAAGGCCTGATCAATGAGCAGTTCTTC. The encoded protein is CASSQGLINEQFF.

Concerning this clone: The identical CDR3 is also encoded by other nucleotide sequences in the sample. The chain employs TRBV7-9 and TRBJ2-7, with D perhaps TRBD2 (7 bases). Germline loops: CDR1 SEHNR, CDR2 FQNEAQ (reference sequence). CDR3 length: 12 amino acids. Deletions cut 3 bases from V and 6 bases from J, with 9 bases between. The DNA for the CDR3 is TGTGCCAGCAGCTTGGGGGGGCGCGAGCAGTACTTC. It yields the protein CASSLGGREQYF. The full variable domain, with the rest looked up from reference TRBV7-9 and TRBJ2-7, is DTGVSQNPRHKITKRGQNVTFRCDPISEHNRLYWYRQTLGQGPEFLTYFQNEAQLEKSRLLSDRFSAERPKGSFSTLEIQRTEQGDSAMYLCASSLGGREQYFGPGTRLTVT.

The chain joins TRBV9 to TRBJ1-1; D unclear. This CDR3 is built from 14 residues. V lost 0 bases, J lost 0 bases, and 6 bases lay in between. Per the germline V gene, CDR1 is SGDLS and CDR2 is YYNGEE. CDR3 nucleotide sequence: TGTGCCAGCAGCGTAGGGGGAGTGAACACTGAAGCTTTCTTT. It codes for CASSVGGVNTEAFF.

J is TRBJ2-7 and V is TRBV11-2; 10 positions match TRBD1. This CDR3 is built from 13 residues. Germline-derived CDR1 and CDR2 are SGHAT and FQNNGV. V lost 7 bases and J lost 4; bases outside the gene matches: 4. The CDR3 sequence is CASTDRGLYEQYF. In DNA, the CDR3 is TGTGCCAGCACGGACAGGGGGTTGTACGAGCAGTACTTC.

The J gene is TRBJ2-7, the V gene TRBV11-3; 10 bases fit TRBD1. The germline V gene has CDR1 SGHNT and CDR2 YENEEA. The CDR3 sequence is 16 residues long. V lost 5 bases to trimming and J lost 5 bases; unmatched junction nucleotides: 12. As DNA, the CDR3 is TGTGCCAGCAGCCCAAGACAGGGGGCGTCAATCCACGAGCAGTACTTC. It translates to CASSPRQGASIHEQYF.

The V and J genes are TRBV29-1 and TRBJ2-7; the match to TRBD2 covers 7 bases. The CDR3 runs 15 residues. Germline V gene lookup returns CDR1 SQVTM and CDR2 ANQGSEA. The V segment lost 1 base and the J segment 4 bases; nucleotides outside the gene matches: 10. The CDR3 bases are TGCAGCGTTGAAGCTTCGGGGGAGGGCCTTTACGAGCAGTACTTC. It yields the protein CSVEASGEGLYEQYF.

This chain connects TRBV19 to TRBJ2-7; 9 bases line up with TRBD1. V was pared by 3 bases and J by 3 bases, with 6 bases of the junction left unmatched. Germline V gene lookup returns CDR1 LNHDA and CDR2 SQIVND (reference sequence). This CDR3 spans 15 amino acids. The CDR3 DNA reads as TGTGCCAGTAGTATCGGGGGACAGGGCTTCTACGAGCAGTACTTC. Translated: CASSIGGQGFYEQYF.

This chain joins TRBV13 and TRBJ2-2, with TRBD2 matching over 11 bases. In germline, CDR1 is PRHDT, CDR2 FYEKMQ (reference sequence). This CDR3 is built from 17 residues. With V trimmed by 5 bases and J by 7 bases, 12 bases remained unmatched. The chain's CDR3 is CASSPLAGGPLNGELFF. As DNA, the CDR3 is TGTGCCAGCAGCCCTTTAGCGGGAGGGCCCCTAAACGGGGAGCTGTTTTTT. Combining the CDR3 with reference TRBV13 and TRBJ2-2 gives the whole variable domain AAGVIQSPRHLIKEKRETATLKCYPIPRHDTVYWYQQGPGQDPQFLISFYEKMQSDKGSIPDRFSAQQFSDYHSELNMSSLELGDSALYFCASSPLAGGPLNGELFFGEGSRLTVL.

The chain uses TRBV15 and TRBJ2-3; 12 positions agree with TRBD2. V shed 9 bases, J shed 5 bases, and the junction held 9 bases outside the gene matches. CDR3 length: 15 amino acids. Germline values: CDR1 LNHNV, CDR2 YYDKDF (reference sequence). In DNA form, the CDR3 reads TGTGCCACGAAGCCTAGCGGGAGGGGAGTAGATACGCAGTATTTT. It translates to CATKPSGRGVDTQYF.

The J gene is TRBJ2-5, the V gene TRBV7-9, with TRBD1 matching 8 bases. The CDR3 covers 15 residues. CDR1 is SEHNR and CDR2 is FQNEAQ in the germline V gene (reference sequence). After removal of 1 base from V and 5 bases from J, the junction contained 6 bases not matched to a gene. CDR3: CASSLGAGGGETQYF. The CDR3, as DNA: TGTGCCAGCAGCTTAGGTGCAGGGGGCGGGGAGACCCAGTACTTC.

The chain recombines TRBV29-1 with TRBJ2-1; 8 bases are a match to TRBD2. Germline V gene sequence: CDR1 SQVTM, CDR2 ANQGSEA. The junction had 3 bases not matched to a gene; V was cut back by 4 bases and J by 1 base. This CDR3 has 14 amino acids. The CDR3 region has the DNA TGCAGCGTTGTTAGCGGGACATCCTACAATGAGCAGTTCTTC. Translating it yields CSVVSGTSYNEQFF.

V is TRBV7-9 and J is TRBJ2-2; D could derive from TRBD1 or TRBD2 (6 bases each). Per the germline V gene, CDR1 is SEHNR and CDR2 is FQNEAQ (reference sequence). The CDR3 sequence is 18 residues long. Trimming shortened V by 5 bases and J by 0 bases, and 19 bases separated the two germline ends. CDR3 bases: TGTGCCAGCAGCACCCAAAGGGGGGTTCACGCGAACACCGGGGAGCTGTTTTTT. Residues: CASSTQRGVHANTGELFF.

The chain is built from TRBV27 and TRBJ2-5; D gene ambiguous. The CDR3 is made up of 14 amino acids. Trimming took 3 bases from V and 2 from J, leaving 10 bases between them. Germline V gene data show CDR1 as MNHEY and CDR2 as SMNVEV (reference sequence). The CDR3 sequence: CASSLGISQETQYF. DNA of the CDR3: TGTGCCAGCAGTTTGGGGATTTCGCAAGAGACCCAGTACTTC.

The CDR3 sequence: CASSQAADGQGPNNTGELFF. CDR3 DNA sequence: TGTGCCAGCAGCCAAGCCGCGGACGGACAGGGACCCAACAACACCGGGGAGCTGTTTTTT. This chain connects TRBV14 to TRBJ2-2, with 8 nucleotides matching TRBD1. The CDR3 has 20 residues. The V gene's germline CDR1 is SGHDN and CDR2 FVKESK. J was trimmed by 2 bases and V by 1 base; bases with no gene match: 15.

CDR3 sequence reads: CASSQIANQETQYF. The CDR3 DNA follows: TGTGCCAGCAGTCAAATAGCGAACCAAGAGACCCAGTACTTC. J is TRBJ2-5 and V is TRBV28; maybe TRBD2 (5 bases). The germline V and J ends were trimmed by 5 bases and 0 bases, with 10 bases remaining between them. Germline CDR1 reads MDHEN; CDR2 reads SYDVKM. The CDR3 is 14 residues long.

The chain has TRBV9 and TRBJ2-5; D is unresolved. V dropped 0 bases and J dropped 0 bases, with 6 bases sitting between them. This CDR3 has 14 residues. Germline V lookup: CDR1 SGDLS, CDR2 YYNGEE. The CDR3 loop reads CASSVGSYQETQYF. The CDR3 region has the DNA TGTGCCAGCAGCGTAGGGAGTTACCAAGAGACCCAGTACTTC.

This chain links TRBV15 with TRBJ2-7; tentative D call: TRBD2 (5 bases). Germline CDR1 LNHNV, CDR2 YYDKDF (reference sequence). This CDR3 is 16 amino acids long. The V and J ends lost 1 base and 4 bases respectively, with 17 bases between them. CDR3 amino acids: CATSRGPGRGNYEQYF. The CDR3 nucleotides read TGTGCCACCAGCAGAGGGCCTGGGAGAGGTAATTACGAGCAGTACTTC.